This passage covers 22 T cell receptor beta chains from one sample sequenced in a study of blood T cell repertoires in COVID-19. The protocol was immunoSEQ multiplex PCR, while the TCRdb copy is restricted to in-frame clones and leaves out a portion. Seen here are around 100,000 clones, approximately 85% observed once, and the top ten hold around 3.4%. Sequenced input: peripheral blood. Source of these receptors: a man aged 35 to 55 with acute or convalescent COVID-19.

The chain couples TRBV10-3 to TRBJ2-7; D possibly corresponds to TRBD1 (6 bases). V was cut by 7 bases and J by 5 bases, with 9 bases left in between. This CDR3 spans 11 amino acids. The V gene's germline CDR1 is ENHRY and CDR2 SYGVKD. CDR3 nucleotides: TGTGCCATCAAGGCAGGGGACGAGCAGTACTTC. It codes for CAIKAGDEQYF.

This chain uses TRBV7-9 with TRBJ1-1; D possibly corresponds to TRBD1 (5 bases). Germline assignment: CDR1 SEHNR and CDR2 FQNEAQ (reference sequence). V was trimmed by 4 bases and J by 0 bases, leaving 15 bases between them. The CDR3 contains 16 residues. This CDR3 reads CASSWAGHNLNTEAFF. For the CDR3, the DNA is TGTGCCAGCAGCTGGGCAGGGCATAACCTGAACACTGAAGCTTTCTTT.

V is TRBV4-3 and J is TRBJ1-1, with a possible D match to TRBD1 (5 bases). Trimming left V 0 bases short and J 5 bases short, with 7 bases between. The CDR3 length is 13 residues. Looked up from germline, CDR1 is LGHNA and CDR2 is YSLEER. The CDR3 DNA reads TGCGCCAGCAGCCAAGACCGGGGGACTGAAGCTTTCTTT. It specifies CASSQDRGTEAFF.

V and J are TRBV7-9 and TRBJ1-1; TRBD1 might be the D (6 bases). Germline V gives CDR1 SEHNR, CDR2 FQNEAQ (reference sequence). Trimming left V 5 bases short and J 0 bases short, with 7 bases between. The CDR3 is 13 residues long. As DNA, the CDR3 is TGTGCCAGCAGCGGGGGCCTGAACACTGAAGCTTTCTTT. It translates to CASSGGLNTEAFF.

The chain links TRBV27 to TRBJ1-1, with unresolved D. The V gene lost 1 base and the J gene lost 1 base, with 7 bases spanning the gap. Germline CDR1 reads MNHEY; CDR2 reads SMNVEV (reference sequence). CDR3 length equals 14 residues. The CDR3 loop is CASSLYGKNTEAFF. The CDR3 bases are TGTGCCAGCAGTTTATACGGGAAGAACACTGAAGCTTTCTTT.

Only a few counts were recorded for this clone. The chain has TRBV5-1 and TRBJ2-3, with TRBD2 matching over 7 bases. The V segment lost 4 bases and the J segment 0 bases; nucleotides outside the gene matches: 8. The CDR3 has 16 amino acids. Germline V gives CDR1 SGHRS, CDR2 YFSETQ. In DNA, the CDR3 is TGCGCCAGCAGCCGTTCCGGCGGGGGTAGCACAGATACGCAGTATTTT. This sequence encodes CASSRSGGGSTDTQYF.

The V gene is TRBV7-8, the J gene TRBJ1-2; TRBD1 aligns across 7 bases. Trimming removed 5 bases from V and 2 bases from J; junction bases left unmatched: 5. CDR1 and CDR2 from the germline V gene are SGHVS and FQNEAQ. The length of the CDR3 is 14 residues. The CDR3 here is CASSRKTGNYGYTF. The DNA for the CDR3 is TGTGCCAGCAGCCGCAAGACAGGGAACTATGGCTACACCTTC.

This clone was detected a few times. This rearrangement joins TRBV19 to TRBJ1-6; 9 bases align to TRBD1. CDR3 length equals 14 residues. The V gene's germline CDR1 is LNHDA and CDR2 SQIVND (reference sequence). V dropped 7 bases and J dropped 10; count of bases not matched to a gene: 8. The CDR3 DNA follows: TGTGCCAGTACCTGGGACAGGGAGGGCTCACCCCTCCACTTT. Amino acid sequence: CASTWDREGSPLHF.

This clone showed up just once. The CDR3 loop is CATSDGRGGSYNEQFF. The CDR3 region has the DNA TGTGCCACCAGTGATGGGAGGGGGGGATCCTACAATGAGCAGTTCTTC. V gene TRBV24-1 combines with J gene TRBJ2-1, with D tentatively TRBD2 (7 bases). Trimming shortened V by 3 bases and J by 1 base, and 12 bases separated the two germline ends. CDR3 length: 16 residues. Germline CDR1 KGHDR, CDR2 SFDVKD.

The J gene is TRBJ1-5, the V gene TRBV4-1; D is ambiguous. V was cut by 1 base and J by 2 bases, with 6 bases left in between. The germline CDR1 and CDR2 sequences are MGHRA and YSYEKL. The CDR3 sequence is 14 residues long. The CDR3 nucleotides are TGCGCCAGCAGCCAAGCTAGAGGCAATCAGCCCCAGCATTTT. Encoded protein: CASSQARGNQPQHF.

This clone appeared a single time. This sequence joins TRBV30 and TRBJ1-4; perhaps TRBD1 as D (6 bases). Germline-derived CDR1 and CDR2 are GTSNPN and SVGIG (reference sequence). This CDR3 is 16 amino acids long. The ends were cut back, 0 bases at V and 0 bases at J, with 11 bases in the middle. The CDR3 DNA sequence: TGTGCCTGGAGTGTGGGACATGCTGCAACTAATGAAAAACTGTTTTTT. It codes for CAWSVGHAATNEKLFF.

The gene calls are TRBV5-6 and TRBJ2-3; the D gene is possibly TRBD2 (5 bases). From germline, CDR1 is SGHDT and CDR2 YYEEEE. This CDR3 has 12 residues. V was pared by 2 bases and J by 5 bases, with 6 bases between. In DNA form, the CDR3 reads TGTGCCAGCAGCTTCGGGAAAGATACGCAGTATTTT. The encoded protein is CASSFGKDTQYF.

On this clone itself: The junction departs from the called germline gene at one end, perhaps through a read error. The rearrangement links TRBV10-3 to TRBJ2-7; TRBD1 matches 9 bases. Germline V gene data show CDR1 as ENHRY and CDR2 as SYGVKD. The CDR3 covers 12 residues. Here the CDR3 DNA reads TGTGCCATCAGTGAGTCGAGACAGGGGGTATCCTTC. This codes for CAISESRQGVSF.

The chain employs TRBV6-5 and TRBJ2-1; no clear D. The germline gives CDR1 MNHEY, CDR2 SVGAGI. The CDR3 spans 15 residues. Trimming took 0 bases from V and 0 from J, leaving 6 bases between them. The CDR3 coding sequence is TGTGCCAGCAGTTACTCGGCGGACTCCTACAATGAGCAGTTCTTC. It yields the protein CASSYSADSYNEQFF.

This chain connects TRBV7-6 to TRBJ2-5; D remains ambiguous. The CDR3 sequence is 15 residues long. The germline V gene encodes CDR1 SGHVS and CDR2 FNYEAQ. The germline V and J ends were trimmed by 1 base and 5 bases, with 14 bases remaining between them. The CDR3 loop is CASSLGRGGLETQYF. Here the CDR3 DNA reads TGTGCCAGCAGCTTAGGTCGCGGCGGCTTGGAGACCCAGTACTTC.

The chain combines TRBV13 with TRBJ2-2; 7 bases fit TRBD1. Germline V gene data show CDR1 as PRHDT and CDR2 as FYEKMQ (reference sequence). CDR3 size: 13 residues. J lost 7 bases, V lost 5 bases, and 4 bases had no gene match. DNA of the CDR3: TGTGCCAGCAGCAGGGGGCAAGGCGGGGAGCTGTTTTTT. Protein: CASSRGQGGELFF.

The J gene is TRBJ1-5, the V gene TRBV24-1, with D unresolved. In germline, CDR1 is KGHDR, CDR2 SFDVKD. The ends were cut back, 5 bases at V and 2 bases at J, with 6 bases in the middle. The CDR3 extends over 13 amino acids. CDR3 nucleotide sequence: TGTGCCACCAGTGGGTCGGGCAATCAGCCCCAGCATTTT. Encoded protein: CATSGSGNQPQHF.

The chain carries TRBV6-4 and TRBJ1-1; unclear D gene. V lost 0 bases and J lost 7, with 9 bases in between. CDR1 is MRHNA and CDR2 is SNTAGT in the germline V gene. The CDR3 contains 13 residues. The CDR3, as DNA: TGTGCCAGCAGTGACTCGAGCTTCGGTGAAGCTTTCTTT. Residues: CASSDSSFGEAFF.

This chain connects TRBV5-4 to TRBJ1-2; 7 bases are shared with TRBD1. V lost 4 bases and J lost 4; bases outside the gene matches: 7. The CDR3 totals 14 residues. CDR1 is SGHNT and CDR2 is YYREEE in the germline V gene (reference sequence). The CDR3 nucleotides are TGTGCCAGCAGCCCAAGACAGGGTGGCTATGGCTACACCTTC. This codes for CASSPRQGGYGYTF. The entire variable domain, with the rest obtained from reference TRBV5-4 and TRBJ1-2, is as follows: ETGVTQSPTHLIKTRGQQVTLRCSSQSGHNTVSWYQQALGQGPQFIFQYYREEENGRGNFPPRFSGLQFPNYSSELNVNALELDDSALYLCASSPRQGGYGYTFGSGTRLTVV.

As for this clone: Mismatch with germline at one junction end may stem from a read error. The chain has TRBV27 and TRBJ2-7, with 7 nucleotides matching TRBD1. From germline, CDR1 is MNHEY and CDR2 SMNVEV (reference sequence). This CDR3 has 16 residues. CDR3 region: CASSLSGTDPSYEQYF. CDR3 nucleotides: TGTGCCAGCAGTCTATCCGGGACAGACCCCTCCTACGAGCAGTACTTC.

This clone has more than one count but fewer than ten. CDR3 coding DNA: TGTGCCAGCAGTTTCCTAGCGGGGGATACGCAGTATTTT. Its translation: CASSFLAGDTQYF. V and J are TRBV12-3 or TRBV12-4 and TRBJ2-3; 9 bases are shared with TRBD2. The CDR3 contains 13 residues. V lost 3 bases and J lost 6; bases outside the gene matches: 1.

The sample holds a few counts of this clone. CDR3 nucleotide sequence: TGCGCCAGCAGCAGTCGGGACAGGGGGCGCAGGGGCTCCTACAATGAGCAGTTCTTC. It is translated as CASSSRDRGRRGSYNEQFF. The chain recombines TRBV5-1 with TRBJ2-1; 12 bases match TRBD1. The CDR3 covers 19 residues. From germline, CDR1 is SGHRS and CDR2 YFSETQ. V shed 4 bases and J 0 bases; nucleotides not matched to a gene: 11. Looking up the rest from reference TRBV5-1 and TRBJ2-1 gives the full variable domain: KAGVTQTPRYLIKTRGQQVTLSCSPISGHRSVSWYQQTPGQGLQFLFEYFSETQRNKGNFPGRFSGRQFSNSRSEMNVSTLELGDSALYLCASSSRDRGRRGSYNEQFFGPGTRLTVL.